These 4 T cell receptor beta chains were all obtained from the same sample, sequenced in a study of CXCR3-negative and CXCR3-positive naive CD8 T cells. The authors made the TRB cDNA libraries by 5' RACE using UMI labels. Using the 5' RACE reads, TCRdb records one entry per CDR3 protein without DNA. In total, the table holds thousands of distinct CDR3 sequences. Sequencing used naive CXCR3- CD8+ T cells from blood. Sample subset: CD45RO-CCR7+CD27+CD95- naive CD8+ T cells lacking CXCR3 (TNR3-). Receptors originate from a human donor in good health. Some clones in this sample may be carry-over from other donors' samples.

The rearrangement joins TRBV20-1 to TRBJ2-3; TCRdb picks TRBD2, but there is no DNA to check that call. The CDR3 covers 16 residues. Germline V CDR1 and CDR2: DFQATT, SNEGSKA (reference sequence). The CDR3 spells CSAVGTDITTSDTQYF.

The V call is TRBV12-3 or TRBV12-4, the J call TRBJ2-5; TCRdb gives TRBD2 as the D gene, but with no DNA this cannot be confirmed. This CDR3 has 19 amino acids. This CDR3 reads CASSSDGGTSGRRGETQYF.

This clonotype counts as medium-sized by frequency. The chain has TRBV11-2 and TRBJ2-1; the D call of TRBD2 rests on TCRdb alone, since no DNA is present to check it. The V gene's germline CDR1 is SGHAT and CDR2 FQNNGV. CDR3 length: 19 residues. The CDR3 region is CASSLDSWLVANSYNEQFF.

V usage is TRBV27 and J usage is TRBJ1-1. The CDR3 is made up of 12 amino acids. CDR1 and CDR2 from the germline V gene are MNHEY and SMNVEV (reference sequence). Here the CDR3 reads CASNGLGTEAFF.